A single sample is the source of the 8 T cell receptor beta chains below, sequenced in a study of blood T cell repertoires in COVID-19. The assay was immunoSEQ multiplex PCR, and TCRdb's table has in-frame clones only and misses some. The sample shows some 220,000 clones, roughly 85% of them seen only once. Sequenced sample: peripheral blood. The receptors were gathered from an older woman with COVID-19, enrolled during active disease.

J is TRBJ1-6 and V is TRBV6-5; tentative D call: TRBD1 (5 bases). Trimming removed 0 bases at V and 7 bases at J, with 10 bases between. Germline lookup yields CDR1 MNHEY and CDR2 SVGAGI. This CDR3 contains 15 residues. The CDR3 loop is CASSYSPGNNSPLHF. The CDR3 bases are TGTGCCAGCAGTTACTCTCCAGGGAACAATTCACCCCTCCACTTT.

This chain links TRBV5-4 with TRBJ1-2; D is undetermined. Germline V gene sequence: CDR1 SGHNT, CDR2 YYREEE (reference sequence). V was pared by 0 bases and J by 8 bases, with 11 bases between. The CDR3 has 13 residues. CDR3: CASSLGASPGYTF. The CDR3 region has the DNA TGTGCCAGCAGCTTGGGTGCCAGTCCGGGCTACACCTTC.

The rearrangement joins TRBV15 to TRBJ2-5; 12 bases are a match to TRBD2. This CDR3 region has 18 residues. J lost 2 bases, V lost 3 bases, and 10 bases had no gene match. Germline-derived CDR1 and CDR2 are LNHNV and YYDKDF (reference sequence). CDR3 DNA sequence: TGTGCCACCAGCAGGGGGGGGACGGGACTAGCGGGTCAAGAGACCCAGTACTTC. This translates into CATSRGGTGLAGQETQYF.

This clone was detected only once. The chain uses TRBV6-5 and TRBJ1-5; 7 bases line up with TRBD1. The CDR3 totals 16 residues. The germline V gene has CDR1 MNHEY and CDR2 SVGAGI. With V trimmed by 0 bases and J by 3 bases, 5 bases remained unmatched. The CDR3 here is CASSYSAGGINQPQHF. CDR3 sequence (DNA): TGTGCCAGCAGTTACTCGGCAGGGGGTATCAATCAGCCCCAGCATTTT.

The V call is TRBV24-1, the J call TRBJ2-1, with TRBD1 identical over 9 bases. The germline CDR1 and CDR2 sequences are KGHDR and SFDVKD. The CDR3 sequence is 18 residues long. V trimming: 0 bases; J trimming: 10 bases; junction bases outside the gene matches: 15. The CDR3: CATSDLYPGTGKSGEQFF. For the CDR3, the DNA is TGTGCCACCAGTGATTTGTACCCCGGGACAGGGAAGTCTGGGGAGCAGTTCTTC.

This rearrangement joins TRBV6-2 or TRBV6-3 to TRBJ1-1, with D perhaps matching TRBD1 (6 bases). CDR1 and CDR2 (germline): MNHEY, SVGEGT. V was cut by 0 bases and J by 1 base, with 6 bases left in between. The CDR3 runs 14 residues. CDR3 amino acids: CASSYSDRNTEAFF. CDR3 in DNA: TGTGCCAGCAGTTACTCGGACAGGAACACTGAAGCTTTCTTT.

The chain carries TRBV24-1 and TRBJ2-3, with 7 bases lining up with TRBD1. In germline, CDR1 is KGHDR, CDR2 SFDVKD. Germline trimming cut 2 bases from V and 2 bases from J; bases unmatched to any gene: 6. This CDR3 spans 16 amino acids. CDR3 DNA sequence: TGTGCCACCAGTGATTCCCGGGACAGCCCCACAGATACGCAGTATTTT. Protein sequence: CATSDSRDSPTDTQYF.

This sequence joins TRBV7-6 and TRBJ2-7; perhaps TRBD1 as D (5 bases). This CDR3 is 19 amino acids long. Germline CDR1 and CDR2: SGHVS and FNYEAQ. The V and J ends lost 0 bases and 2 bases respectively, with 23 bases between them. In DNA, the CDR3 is TGTGCCAGCAGCTTAGCCCGGGCAGGGCCGCCCAGCCGACCCTACGAGCAGTACTTC. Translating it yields CASSLARAGPPSRPYEQYF.